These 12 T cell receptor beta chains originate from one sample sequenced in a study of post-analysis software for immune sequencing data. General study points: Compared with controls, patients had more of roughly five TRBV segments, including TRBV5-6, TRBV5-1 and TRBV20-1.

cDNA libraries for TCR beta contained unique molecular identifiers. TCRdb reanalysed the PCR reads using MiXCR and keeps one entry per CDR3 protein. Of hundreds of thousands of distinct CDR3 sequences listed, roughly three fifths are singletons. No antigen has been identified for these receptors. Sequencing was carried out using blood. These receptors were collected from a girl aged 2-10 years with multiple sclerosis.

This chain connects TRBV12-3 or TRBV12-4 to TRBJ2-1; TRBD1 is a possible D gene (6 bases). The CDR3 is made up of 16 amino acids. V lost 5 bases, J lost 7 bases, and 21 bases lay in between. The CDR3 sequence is CASSPRGRIMGNEQFF. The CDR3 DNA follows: TGTGCCAGCAGTCCCAGGGGCAGGATTATGGGGAATGAGCAGTTCTTC.

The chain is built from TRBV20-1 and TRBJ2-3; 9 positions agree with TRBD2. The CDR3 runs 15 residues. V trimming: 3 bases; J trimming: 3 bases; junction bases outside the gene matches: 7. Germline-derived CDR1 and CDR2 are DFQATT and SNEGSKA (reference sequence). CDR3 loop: CSASPKSGRTDTQYF. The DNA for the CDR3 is TGCAGTGCTAGTCCAAAGAGCGGGAGGACAGATACGCAGTATTTT.

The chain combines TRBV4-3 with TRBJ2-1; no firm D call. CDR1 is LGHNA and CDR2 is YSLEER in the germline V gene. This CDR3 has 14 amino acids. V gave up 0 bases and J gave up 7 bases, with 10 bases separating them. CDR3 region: CASSQDPNRNEQFF. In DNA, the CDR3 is TGCGCCAGCAGCCAAGATCCCAACAGAAATGAGCAGTTCTTC.

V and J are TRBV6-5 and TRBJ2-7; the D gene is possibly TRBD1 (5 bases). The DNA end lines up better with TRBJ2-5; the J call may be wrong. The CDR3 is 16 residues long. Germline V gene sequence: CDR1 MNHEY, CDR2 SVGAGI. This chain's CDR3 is CASSSAQDNHGETQYF. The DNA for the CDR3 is TGTGCCAGCAGTTCCGCCCAGGACAACCACGGAGAGACCCAGTACTTC.

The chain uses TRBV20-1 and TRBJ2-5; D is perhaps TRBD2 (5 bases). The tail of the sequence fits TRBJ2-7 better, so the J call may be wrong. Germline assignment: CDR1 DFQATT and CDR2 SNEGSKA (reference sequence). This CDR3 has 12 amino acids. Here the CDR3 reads CSAYYRGYEQYF. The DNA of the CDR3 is TGCAGTGCTTACTACCGGGGCTACGAGCAGTACTTC.

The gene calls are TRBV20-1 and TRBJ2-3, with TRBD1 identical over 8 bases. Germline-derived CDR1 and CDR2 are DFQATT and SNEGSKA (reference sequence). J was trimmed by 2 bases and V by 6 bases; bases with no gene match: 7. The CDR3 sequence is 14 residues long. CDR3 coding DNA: TGCAGTGCCGAACAGGGGGTAGCCACAGATACGCAGTATTTT. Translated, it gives CSAEQGVATDTQYF.

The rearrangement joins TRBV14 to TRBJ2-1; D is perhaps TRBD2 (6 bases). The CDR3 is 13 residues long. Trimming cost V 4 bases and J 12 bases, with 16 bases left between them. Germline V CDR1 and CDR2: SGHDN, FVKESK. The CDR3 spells CASSPPLAGRQFF. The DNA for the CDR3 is TGTGCCAGCAGCCCCCCTCTCGCGGGACGGCAGTTCTTC. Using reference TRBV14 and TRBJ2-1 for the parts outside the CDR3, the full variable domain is EAGVTQFPSHSVIEKGQTVTLRCDPISGHDNLYWYRRVMGKEIKFLLHFVKESKQDESGMPNNRFLAERTGGTYSTLKVQPAELEDSGVYFCASSPPLAGRQFFGPGTRLTVL.

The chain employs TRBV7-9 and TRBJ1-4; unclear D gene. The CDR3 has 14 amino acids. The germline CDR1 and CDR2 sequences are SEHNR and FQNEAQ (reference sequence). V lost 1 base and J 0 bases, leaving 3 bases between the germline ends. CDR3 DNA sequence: TGTGCCAGCAGCTTAGGATCAACTAATGAAAAACTGTTTTTT. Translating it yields CASSLGSTNEKLFF.

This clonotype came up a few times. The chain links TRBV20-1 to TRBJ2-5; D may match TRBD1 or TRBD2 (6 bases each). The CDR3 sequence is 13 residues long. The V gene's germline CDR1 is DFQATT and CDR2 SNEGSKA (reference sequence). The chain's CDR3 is CSPDPGAWETQYF. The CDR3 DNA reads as TGCAGCCCCGACCCGGGGGCATGGGAGACCCAGTACTTC.

CDR3 region: CASSSPLAGPLGEQYF. The CDR3 nucleotides are TGTGCCAGCAGCTCCCCCCTGGCGGGACCCCTAGGCGAGCAGTACTTC. This chain connects TRBV11-2 to TRBJ2-4, with D perhaps matching TRBD2 (6 bases). With the DNA end fitting TRBJ2-7 better, the J assignment may be wrong. The CDR3 totals 16 residues. Germline V gene lookup returns CDR1 SGHAT and CDR2 FQNNGV.

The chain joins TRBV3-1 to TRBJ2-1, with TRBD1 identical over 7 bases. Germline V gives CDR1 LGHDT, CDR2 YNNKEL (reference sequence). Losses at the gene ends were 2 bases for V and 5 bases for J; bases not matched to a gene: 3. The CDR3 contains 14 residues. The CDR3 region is CASSQNRGNNEQFF. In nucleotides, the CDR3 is TGTGCCAGCAGCCAAAACAGGGGTAACAATGAGCAGTTCTTC.

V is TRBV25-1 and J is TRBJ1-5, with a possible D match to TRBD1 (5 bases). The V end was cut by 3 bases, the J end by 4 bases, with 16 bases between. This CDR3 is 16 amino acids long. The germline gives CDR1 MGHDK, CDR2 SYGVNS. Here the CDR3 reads CASSDGAGPLNQPQHF. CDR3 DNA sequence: TGTGCCAGCAGTGACGGGGCAGGTCCCCTTAATCAGCCCCAGCATTTT. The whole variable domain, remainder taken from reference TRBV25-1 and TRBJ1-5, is EADIYQTPRYLVIGTGKKITLECSQTMGHDKMYWYQQDPGMELHLIHYSYGVNSTEKGDLSSESTVSRIRTEHFPLTLESARPSHTSQYLCASSDGAGPLNQPQHFGDGTRLSIL.